These 14 T cell receptor beta chains were sequenced from one sample in a study of shared clonotypes between healthy human individuals. Assay: immunoSEQ multiplex PCR; the TCRdb copy retains only in-frame clones and omits some. Among 1,500,000 or so clones listed, approximately 96% were seen once. Source material: naive CD4+ T cells sorted from blood. Documented subset: CD45RA+ positively selected. The receptors were gathered from a man aged 30 to 45 in good health.

The chain is built from TRBV28 and TRBJ1-5, with D uncertain. Germline CDR1 and CDR2: MDHEN and SYDVKM. V lost 4 bases to trimming and J lost 6 bases, with 1 base between them. The CDR3 is 10 amino acids. The CDR3 sequence is CASSSQPQHF. The CDR3 bases are TGTGCCAGCAGTTCTCAGCCCCAGCATTTT.

This sequence joins TRBV7-9 and TRBJ2-7, with a possible D match to TRBD1 (5 bases). The CDR3 totals 16 residues. CDR1 and CDR2 (germline): SEHNR, FQNEAQ (reference sequence). Trimming pared 1 base from V and 5 bases from J, leaving 18 bases between. In DNA form, the CDR3 reads TGTGCCAGCAGCTTAGGGCCTTCATTAGGGGTCAACGAGCAGTACTTC. Amino acids: CASSLGPSLGVNEQYF.

The chain uses TRBV5-1 and TRBJ2-2, with 15 bases fitting TRBD2. Trimming at V came to 0 bases and at J to 2 bases, leaving 2 bases not matched to a gene. The CDR3 extends over 18 amino acids. Germline lookup yields CDR1 SGHRS and CDR2 YFSETQ. CDR3 sequence: CASSLGGLAGGNTGELFF. In nucleotides, the CDR3 is TGCGCCAGCAGCTTGGGGGGACTAGCGGGAGGAAACACCGGGGAGCTGTTTTTT.

V is TRBV10-3 and J is TRBJ1-5, with D possibly TRBD1 on 6 matching bases. With 1 base removed from V and 2 bases from J, the gap between germline ends came to 15 bases. The V gene's germline CDR1 is ENHRY and CDR2 SYGVKD. This CDR3 has 17 residues. The CDR3 loop is CAISEYFGGEGNQPQHF. Here the CDR3 DNA reads TGTGCCATCAGTGAGTATTTTGGGGGCGAGGGCAATCAGCCCCAGCATTTT.

This rearrangement joins TRBV11-2 to TRBJ1-1; TRBD1 is a possible D gene (6 bases). This CDR3 region has 14 residues. V lost 3 bases to trimming and J lost 3 bases, with 11 bases between them. The V gene's germline CDR1 is SGHAT and CDR2 FQNNGV. The CDR3, as DNA: TGTGCCAGCAGCTTCAGGGGTCCGGACACTGAAGCTTTCTTT. Its protein product is CASSFRGPDTEAFF.

This rearrangement joins TRBV19 to TRBJ2-1; D tentatively reads TRBD1 or TRBD2 (5 bases each). V was cut by 7 bases and J by 2 bases, with 15 bases left in between. Germline V gene data show CDR1 as LNHDA and CDR2 as SQIVND (reference sequence). CDR3 length: 15 residues. CDR3 coding DNA: TGTGCCAGTACACCCGGGACGTCGACCTACAATGAGCAGTTCTTC. Protein sequence: CASTPGTSTYNEQFF.

The chain has TRBV6-6 and TRBJ2-7; D is tentatively TRBD1 or TRBD2 (5 bases each). V was pared by 0 bases and J by 5 bases, with 17 bases between. The CDR3 runs 16 residues. From germline, CDR1 is MNHNY and CDR2 SVGAGI (reference sequence). CDR3 sequence (DNA): TGTGCCAGCAGTTACTCGAGGGGTCATGGGGCCGACGAGCAGTACTTC. It specifies CASSYSRGHGADEQYF.

V gene TRBV28 combines with J gene TRBJ2-7; D is ambiguous. Germline V gene data show CDR1 as MDHEN and CDR2 as SYDVKM. V dropped 5 bases and J dropped 3 bases, with 14 bases sitting between them. This CDR3 is built from 14 residues. The CDR3 sequence is CASSPRRQIYEQYF. The CDR3 nucleotides are TGTGCCAGCAGTCCGCGAAGACAAATCTACGAGCAGTACTTC.

The chain recombines TRBV27 with TRBJ2-1; TRBD2 is a possible D gene (5 bases). Germline V gives CDR1 MNHEY, CDR2 SMNVEV (reference sequence). CDR3 length equals 15 residues. Between the trimmed V and J ends, which lost 4 bases and 6 bases, there was a span of 16 bases. CDR3 amino acids: CASSYSTGRGNEQFF. The CDR3 DNA reads TGTGCCAGCAGTTACTCGACGGGTCGGGGCAATGAGCAGTTCTTC.

The J gene is TRBJ1-2, the V gene TRBV9; no definite D call. The CDR3 contains 15 residues. Per the germline V gene, CDR1 is SGDLS and CDR2 is YYNGEE. V lost 4 bases to trimming and J lost 6 bases, with 19 bases between them. In DNA form, the CDR3 reads TGTGCCAGCAGCCCTCAAGGTCGCACAGCCCATGGCTACACCTTC. As protein: CASSPQGRTAHGYTF.

This clone was seen only once. The chain uses TRBV5-1 and TRBJ2-7, with TRBD2 matching over 7 bases. The CDR3 is 14 amino acids. With V trimmed by 7 bases and J by 5 bases, 12 bases remained unmatched. Germline CDR1 is SGHRS and CDR2 is YFSETQ. CDR3 nucleotides: TGCGCCAGCTCCTTTGGGGGGGGAGCCGACGAGCAGTACTTC. It specifies CASSFGGGADEQYF.

This chain joins TRBV6-5 and TRBJ2-2, with D uncertain. Trimming stripped 5 bases from V and 4 bases from J, with 11 bases between. CDR1 and CDR2 from the germline V gene are MNHEY and SVGAGI. CDR3 length equals 14 residues. Here the CDR3 DNA reads TGTGCCAGCAGTCCCTCGTTTTCCACCGGGGAGCTGTTTTTT. This encodes CASSPSFSTGELFF.

The rearrangement links TRBV5-4 to TRBJ2-2, with TRBD1 matching 8 bases. Germline trimming cut 0 bases from V and 7 bases from J; bases unmatched to any gene: 5. The V gene's germline CDR1 is SGHNT and CDR2 YYREEE (reference sequence). The CDR3 covers 15 residues. CDR3 residues: CASSLGSGGNGELFF. The CDR3 DNA reads as TGTGCCAGCAGCTTGGGTTCAGGGGGCAACGGGGAGCTGTTTTTT.

The chain employs TRBV11-2 and TRBJ1-2; 7 nucleotides match TRBD1. V dropped 1 base and J dropped 6; count of bases not matched to a gene: 11. The CDR3 loop spans 16 amino acids. Germline lookup yields CDR1 SGHAT and CDR2 FQNNGV. For the CDR3, the DNA is TGTGCCAGCAGCTTAGGGAAGGGGGCAGTTTTCAATGGCTACACCTTC. It codes for CASSLGKGAVFNGYTF.